These 18 T cell receptor beta chains originate from one sample sequenced in a study of blood T cell repertoires in COVID-19. Some clones are missing from TCRdb's copy, which holds only in-frame ones; the method was immunoSEQ multiplex PCR. The data show approximately 450,000 clones, 80% to 90% seen once. Sample: PBMCs or T cells enriched from blood (not recorded which). These receptors were collected from a man aged 25-45 years who had recovered from COVID-19.

In this sample, this clone turned up once. This chain joins TRBV5-1 and TRBJ1-4; D may be TRBD1 (6 bases). The V and J ends lost 4 bases and 4 bases respectively, with 14 bases between them. From germline, CDR1 is SGHRS and CDR2 YFSETQ. This CDR3 has 15 residues. CDR3 sequence: CASSPGQNSNEKLFF. The CDR3 DNA sequence: TGCGCCAGCAGCCCCGGACAGAACAGTAATGAAAAACTGTTTTTT.

The chain employs TRBV28 and TRBJ1-6, with unresolved D. Between the trimmed V and J ends, which lost 5 bases and 6 bases, there was a span of 5 bases. CDR1 and CDR2 from the germline V gene are MDHEN and SYDVKM. This CDR3 comprises 12 residues. In DNA form, the CDR3 reads TGTGCCAGCAGTACAATTAATTCACCCCTCCACTTT. It codes for CASSTINSPLHF.

The chain is built from TRBV20-1 and TRBJ2-6; TRBD2 matches 9 bases. J was trimmed by 0 bases and V by 3 bases; bases with no gene match: 9. The germline V gene encodes CDR1 DFQATT and CDR2 SNEGSKA (reference sequence). The CDR3 contains 18 residues. The CDR3 protein is CSASLGSSGASGANVLTF. CDR3 DNA: TGCAGTGCTAGTTTAGGCTCTAGCGGGGCCTCTGGGGCCAACGTCCTGACTTTC.

The chain uses TRBV6-5 and TRBJ1-3; TRBD1 agrees at 10 bases. V gave up 4 bases and J gave up 0 bases; unmatched junction bases: 3. CDR1 is MNHEY and CDR2 is SVGAGI in the germline V gene. The CDR3 is 16 amino acids. The CDR3 DNA is TGTGCCAGCAGTTGGGACAGGGGCCGCTCTGGAAACACCATATATTTT. Amino acid sequence: CASSWDRGRSGNTIYF.

The chain couples TRBV9 to TRBJ1-1; 9 bases agree with TRBD1. Germline V gene data show CDR1 as SGDLS and CDR2 as YYNGEE. V gave up 3 bases and J gave up 0 bases; unmatched junction bases: 6. There are 16 residues in the CDR3. DNA for the CDR3: TGTGCCAGCAGCGGGGGGACAGGGTTGATGAACACTGAAGCTTTCTTT. It encodes CASSGGTGLMNTEAFF.

The chain joins TRBV10-3 to TRBJ1-1, with D perhaps TRBD1 (5 bases). From germline, CDR1 is ENHRY and CDR2 SYGVKD. V lost 6 bases to trimming and J lost 0 bases, with 11 bases between them. The length of the CDR3 is 14 residues. CDR3: CAIRQSGVNTEAFF. Written as DNA, the CDR3 is TGTGCCATCAGGCAGTCGGGGGTGAACACTGAAGCTTTCTTT.

The chain links TRBV7-6 to TRBJ1-1, with 8 bases fitting TRBD1. This CDR3 has 15 residues. V lost 5 bases to trimming and J lost 0 bases; unmatched junction nucleotides: 5. Looked up from germline, CDR1 is SGHVS and CDR2 is FNYEAQ. In DNA form, the CDR3 reads TGTGCCAGCAGCGGGAGGACAGGGCTGAACACTGAAGCTTTCTTT. It specifies CASSGRTGLNTEAFF.

The V gene is TRBV4-2, the J gene TRBJ1-2; D is perhaps TRBD1 (6 bases). There are 14 residues in the CDR3. The V end lost 4 bases, the J end lost 7 bases, and 16 bases lay between the germline ends. Per the germline V gene, CDR1 is LGHNA and CDR2 is YNFKEQ. CDR3 DNA sequence: TGTGCCAGCAGCCCACTAACGGGGGGCCGTGGCTACACCTTC. Its translation is CASSPLTGGRGYTF.

The chain joins TRBV11-2 to TRBJ2-1; no reliable D call. Per germline, CDR1 SGHAT and CDR2 FQNNGV. Trimming stripped 5 bases from V and 0 bases from J, with 14 bases between. The CDR3 covers 16 residues. The chain's CDR3 is CASSPRLLGSYNEQFF. CDR3 DNA sequence: TGTGCCAGCAGCCCGAGACTGCTCGGCTCCTACAATGAGCAGTTCTTC.

The rearrangement uses TRBV24-1 and TRBJ1-2; D is undetermined. V was shortened by 3 bases and J by 8 bases, with 12 bases between the two germline ends. CDR3 length equals 13 residues. Germline values: CDR1 KGHDR, CDR2 SFDVKD. The DNA for the CDR3 is TGTGCCACCAGTGATGGCATAGCCCGAGGCTACACCTTC. Translating it yields CATSDGIARGYTF.

V and J are TRBV30 and TRBJ1-4; D is uncertain. CDR3 length equals 13 residues. Germline V CDR1 and CDR2: GTSNPN, SVGIG (reference sequence). Trimming removed 0 bases at V and 8 bases at J, with 10 bases between. The CDR3 is CAWSVPAGEKLFF. CDR3 bases: TGTGCCTGGAGTGTACCGGCGGGAGAAAAACTGTTTTTT. Based on the CDR3 plus reference TRBV30 and TRBJ1-4, the full variable domain is SQTIHQWPATLVQPVGSPLSLECTVEGTSNPNLYWYRQAAGRGLQLLFYSVGIGQISSEVPQNLSASRPQDRQFILSSKKLLLSDSGFYLCAWSVPAGEKLFFGSGTQLSVL.

The chain combines TRBV11-1 with TRBJ2-7, with 15 bases identical to TRBD2. The V and J ends lost 4 bases and 4 bases, in that order; junction bases with no gene match: 2. This CDR3 has 15 residues. CDR1 and CDR2 from the germline V gene are SGHAT and FQDESV (reference sequence). The CDR3 region is CASSSGTSGRYEQYF. The CDR3 bases are TGTGCCAGCAGCTCAGGGACTAGCGGGAGGTACGAGCAGTACTTC. The full variable domain, in which reference TRBV11-1 and TRBJ2-7 provide the parts outside the CDR3, is EAEVAQSPRYKITEKSQAVAFWCDPISGHATLYWYRQILGQGPELLVQFQDESVVDDSQLPKDRFSAERLKGVDSTLKIQPAELGDSAMYLCASSSGTSGRYEQYFGPGTRLTVT.

The CDR3 DNA reads as TGTGCCATACCCCGCAGCGGCAACACCGGGGAGCTGTTTTTT. It translates to CAIPRSGNTGELFF. The rearrangement uses TRBV25-1 and TRBJ2-2; a weak D match, TRBD2 (5 bases). V lost 10 bases to trimming and J lost 2 bases, with 14 bases between them. This CDR3 spans 14 amino acids. Germline values: CDR1 MGHDK, CDR2 SYGVNS.

The chain's CDR3 is CASSQDVTVSGNTIYF. Written as DNA, the CDR3 is TGTGCCAGCAGCCAAGACGTAACAGTGTCGGGAAACACCATATATTTT. The chain is built from TRBV3-1 (or the pseudogene TRBV3-2) and TRBJ1-3; D not resolved. Germline V gene sequence: CDR1 LGHDT, CDR2 YNNKEL (reference sequence). With 0 bases removed from V and 4 bases from J, the gap between germline ends came to 13 bases. This CDR3 has 16 amino acids.

This chain joins TRBV6-5 and TRBJ1-5, with D possibly being TRBD1 (6 bases). The CDR3 length is 13 residues. Germline V lookup: CDR1 MNHEY, CDR2 SVGAGI. The V end lost 8 bases, the J end lost 3 bases, and 11 bases lay between the germline ends. This CDR3 reads CASRTVHNQPQHF. The CDR3 nucleotides are TGTGCCAGCCGGACAGTTCACAATCAGCCCCAGCATTTT.

The J gene is TRBJ1-1, the V gene TRBV24-1; D may be TRBD1 (6 bases). The germline CDR1 and CDR2 sequences are KGHDR and SFDVKD. Trimming shortened V by 10 bases and J by 0 bases, and 8 bases separated the two germline ends. The CDR3 sequence is 12 residues long. The CDR3 spells CATKGVNTEAFF. The CDR3 DNA sequence: TGTGCCACGAAGGGGGTGAACACTGAAGCTTTCTTT.

The chain combines TRBV3-1 (or the pseudogene TRBV3-2) with TRBJ2-2; 7 positions match TRBD2. Per germline, CDR1 LGHDT and CDR2 YNNKEL (reference sequence). There are 17 residues in the CDR3. V was pared by 1 base and J by 5 bases, with 10 bases of the junction left unmatched. The CDR3 loop reads CASSQGASGEITGELFF. CDR3 nucleotides: TGTGCCAGCAGCCAAGGGGCTAGCGGAGAAATAACCGGGGAGCTGTTTTTT.

J is TRBJ1-2 and V is TRBV10-3; 9 nucleotides match TRBD1. Trimming took 9 bases from V and 6 from J; bases not matched to a gene: 8. The CDR3 totals 13 residues. Germline V gives CDR1 ENHRY, CDR2 SYGVKD. The CDR3 spells CAISNRGLNGYTF. CDR3 DNA sequence: TGTGCCATAAGTAACAGGGGGCTAAATGGCTACACCTTC.